This T cell receptor beta chain appears in the sequencing data of a study of cytomegalovirus exposure and HLA in healthy donors. General study points: Across donors, most TCRs were seen rarely, yet some public ones were widespread. Specificity for CMV antigens was confirmed in vitro for three of the CMV-associated chains. The study listed approximately 160 cytomegalovirus-associated TCR beta chains.

This clone was detected once. Its antigen is not identified. The donors were members of the validation cohort, which comprised around 110 subjects and was separate from the first cohort of 666 subjects. Clones were sequenced by immunoSEQ multiplex PCR, and TCRdb holds only the in-frame ones, with some missing. The sample carries 150,000 to 200,000 clones, 75% to 90% recorded once. CDR3 length equals 11 residues. The origin of this receptor is a woman aged 18-35 years in good health and CMV-seronegative. What was sequenced was PBMCs. V and J are TRBV21-1 and TRBJ2-3; the table's D call, TRBD1, was not checked against the DNA. TRBV21-1 is flagged as a pseudogene. As DNA, the CDR3 is TGTGCCAGCAGACACACAGATACGCAGTATTTT. It encodes CASRHTDTQYF.